This T cell receptor beta chain emerged from a study of blood T cell repertoires in COVID-19. Study-wide context: Researchers got acute and convalescent COVID-19 samples from the United States, Italy and Spain. PBMCs, B-cell-depleted T cells, or T cells provided the cDNA or gDNA that made up the material.

Per the study methods: The assay estimated nucleated cells by amplifying reference gene primers. The repertoire was sequenced with immunoSEQ multiplex PCR; TCRdb's copy has only in-frame clones and lacks some. The V and J calls and the clone size are those of that table, but D and trimming were determined from the DNA. The profile shows around 310,000 clones, around nine tenths of them singletons. Germline assignment: CDR1 SGHTA and CDR2 FQGTGA. This CDR3 is 14 amino acids long. Trimming cost V 5 bases and J 2 bases, with 13 bases left between them. Input material: peripheral blood. The origin of this receptor is a woman between 55 and 75 years old with acute or convalescent COVID-19. The V gene is TRBV7-3, the J gene TRBJ2-7; D possibly corresponds to TRBD2 (5 bases). In DNA form, the CDR3 reads TGTGCCAGCAGCCCCAGCGGCGGTACCTACGAGCAGTACTTC. Translating gives CASSPSGGTYEQYF.